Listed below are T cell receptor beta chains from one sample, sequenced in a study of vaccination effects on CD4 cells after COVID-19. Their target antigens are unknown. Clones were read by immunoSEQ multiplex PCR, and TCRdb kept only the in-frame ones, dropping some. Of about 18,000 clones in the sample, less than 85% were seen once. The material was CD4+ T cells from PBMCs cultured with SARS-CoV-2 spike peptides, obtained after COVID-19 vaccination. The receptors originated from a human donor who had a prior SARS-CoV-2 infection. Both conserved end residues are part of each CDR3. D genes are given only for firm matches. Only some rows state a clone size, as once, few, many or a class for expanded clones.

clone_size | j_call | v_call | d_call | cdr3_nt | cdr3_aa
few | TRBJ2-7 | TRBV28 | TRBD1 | TGTGCCAGCAGTCCCTCCGGGACAGAGAAGTACGAGCAGTACTTC | CASSPSGTEKYEQYF
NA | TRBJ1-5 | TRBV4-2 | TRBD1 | TGTGCCAGCAGCCAAGCGACAGGGGGTAGTAATCAGCCCCAGCATTTT | CASSQATGGSNQPQHF
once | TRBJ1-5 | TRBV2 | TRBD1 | TGTGCCAGCACAGGGGGACGTGGTCAGCCCCAGCATTTT | CASTGGRGQPQHF
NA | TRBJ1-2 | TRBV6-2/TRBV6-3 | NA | TGTGCCAGCAGTTACTCGGGGGGATCTGGCTACACCTTC | CASSYSGGSGYTF
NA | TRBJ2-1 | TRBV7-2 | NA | TGTGCCAGCAGCTTACGGGGGGTAGGCGGGACAGGCTGTTTCTTC | CASSLRGVGGTGCFF
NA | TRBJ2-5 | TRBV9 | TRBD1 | TGTGCCAGCAGCGACAGGGGGGCAGGGGCATCACAAGAGACCCAGTACTTC | CASSDRGAGASQETQYF
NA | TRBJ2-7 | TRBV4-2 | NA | TGTGCCAGCAGCCAAGATAGGAGGGCCGACTACGAGCAGTACTTC | CASSQDRRADYEQYF
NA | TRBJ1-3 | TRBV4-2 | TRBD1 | TGTGCCAGCACTTTCGGACAGGGTTCGGGAAACACCATATATTTT | CASTFGQGSGNTIYF
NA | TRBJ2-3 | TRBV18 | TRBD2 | TGTGCCAGCTCCCCTACACTAGCGGCAAGCACAGATACGCAGTATTTT | CASSPTLAASTDTQYF
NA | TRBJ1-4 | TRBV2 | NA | TGTGCCAGCATCCGGGAGGCTGGAGGTGATGAAAAACTGTTTTTT | CASIREAGGDEKLFF
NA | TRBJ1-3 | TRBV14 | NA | TGTGCCAGCAGCCCCCAATTAGGCTTCGGAAACACCATATATTTT | CASSPQLGFGNTIYF
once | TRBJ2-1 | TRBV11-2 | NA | TGTGCCAGCAGCCGGGAGTGGGATAGCGACAATGAGCAGTTCTTC | CASSREWDSDNEQFF
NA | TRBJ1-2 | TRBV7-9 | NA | TGTGCCAGCAGCTTCAGGGAAAGTTATGGCTACACCTTC | CASSFRESYGYTF
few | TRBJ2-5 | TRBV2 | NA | TGTGCCAGCAGTGAAGGACAGGCTCAAGAGACCCAGTACTTC | CASSEGQAQETQYF
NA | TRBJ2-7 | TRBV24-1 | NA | TGTGCCACCAGTGACTGGGAGTACGAGCAGTACTTC | CATSDWEYEQYF
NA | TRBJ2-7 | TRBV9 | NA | TGTGCCAGCAGCGCTCGCCCTTCCAGGGATTACGAGCAGTACTTC | CASSARPSRDYEQYF
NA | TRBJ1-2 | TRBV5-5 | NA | TGTGCCAGCAGCTCGGGGCCGGGCTATGGCTACACCTTC | CASSSGPGYGYTF
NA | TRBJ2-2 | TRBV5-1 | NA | TGCGCCAGCAGCGTACAGACAGACACCGGGGAGCTGTTTTTT | CASSVQTDTGELFF
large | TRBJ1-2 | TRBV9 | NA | TGTGCCAGCAGCGGCAAGGGCAGGGAGGGCTATGGCTACACCTTC | CASSGKGREGYGYTF
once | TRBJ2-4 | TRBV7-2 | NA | TGTGCCAGCAGCCCTACTAGTTTGCAAAACATTCAGTACTTC | CASSPTSLQNIQYF
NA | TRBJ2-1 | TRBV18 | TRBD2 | TGTGCCAGCTCACTGGGACTAGGGAATACCTACAATGAGCAGTTCTTC | CASSLGLGNTYNEQFF
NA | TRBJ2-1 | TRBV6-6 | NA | TGTGCCAGCAGTTACTCCGGACAGAACAATGAGCAGTTCTTC | CASSYSGQNNEQFF
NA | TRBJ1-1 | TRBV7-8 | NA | TGTGCCAGCAGCTCGAGGGGTCGCGGGGGGACTGAAGCTTTCTTT | CASSSRGRGGTEAFF
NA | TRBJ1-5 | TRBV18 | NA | TGTGCCAGCTCACAGGGAATTAGCAATCAGCCCCAGCATTTT | CASSQGISNQPQHF
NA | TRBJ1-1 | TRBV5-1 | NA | TGCGCCAGCAGCTTGTCAAGGAACACTGAAGCTTTCTTT | CASSLSRNTEAFF
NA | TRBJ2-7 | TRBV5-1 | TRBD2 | TGCGCCAGCAGCTTGGGGACTAGCGGGAGTGGGGAGCAGTACTTC | CASSLGTSGSGEQYF
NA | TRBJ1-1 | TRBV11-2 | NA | TGTGCCAGCAGCTCCTTTCGGGGGCGGGGTGAAGCTTTCTTT | CASSSFRGRGEAFF
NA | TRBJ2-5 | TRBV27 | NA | TGTGCCAGCAGTTTATCCCTAGCGGAGACCCAGTACTTC | CASSLSLAETQYF
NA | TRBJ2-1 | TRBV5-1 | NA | TGCGCCAGCCAAGACGGGAACTCCTACAATGAGCAGTTCTTC | CASQDGNSYNEQFF
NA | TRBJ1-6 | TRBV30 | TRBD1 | TGTGCCTGGAGGACCGACAGGGGTTACTCCTATAATTCACCCCTCCACTTT | CAWRTDRGYSYNSPLHF
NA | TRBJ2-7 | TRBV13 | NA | TGTGCCAGCAGCCAGGGGGGGGACCTGGCCTACGAGCAGTACTTC | CASSQGGDLAYEQYF
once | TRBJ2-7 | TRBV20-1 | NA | TGCAGTGCTAGTCGGGGGCACTACGAGCAGTACTTC | CSASRGHYEQYF
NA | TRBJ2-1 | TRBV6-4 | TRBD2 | TGTGCCAGCAGTGATGGGTCAGCGGGGTTGAATGAGCAGTTCTTC | CASSDGSAGLNEQFF
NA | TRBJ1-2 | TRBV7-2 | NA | TGTGCCAGCAGCTTATCAGGGGTCCTCTATGGCTACACCTTC | CASSLSGVLYGYTF
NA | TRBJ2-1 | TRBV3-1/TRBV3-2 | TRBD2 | TGTGCCAGCAGCCTTAGCGGGAGTCAGTTCTTC | CASSLSGSQFF
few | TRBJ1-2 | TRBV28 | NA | TGTGCCAGCAGTCTCAATACAGGGCGAGGGTATGGCTACACCTTC | CASSLNTGRGYGYTF
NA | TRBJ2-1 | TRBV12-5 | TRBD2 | TGTGCTAGTGGTACGGGGACTAGCGGGGGGCGCAATGAGCAGTTCTTC | CASGTGTSGGRNEQFF
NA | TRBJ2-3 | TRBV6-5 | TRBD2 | TGTGCCAGCAGGGGACTAGCGGGCCTCGGTGATACGCAGTATTTT | CASRGLAGLGDTQYF
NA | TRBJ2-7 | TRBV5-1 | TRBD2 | TGCGCCAGCAGCATTACGGGAGGGACCTACGAGCAGTACTTC | CASSITGGTYEQYF
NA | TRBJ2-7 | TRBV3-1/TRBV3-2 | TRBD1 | TGTGCCAGCAGCCTCGACAGGGGCAACGGCGAGCAGTACTTC | CASSLDRGNGEQYF
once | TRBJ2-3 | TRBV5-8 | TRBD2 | TGTGCCAGCAGCCGAGCGGGGGCCCGTTGGGATACGCAGTATTTT | CASSRAGARWDTQYF
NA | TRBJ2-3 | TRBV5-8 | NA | TGTGCCAGCAGCTTTGGACTCGGACCCTCAGCAGATACGCAGTATTTT | CASSFGLGPSADTQYF
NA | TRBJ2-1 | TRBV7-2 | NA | TGTGCCAGCAGCTTACAAGGTGGACTCACCCGACCCGCTTTCTTC | CASSLQGGLTRPAFF
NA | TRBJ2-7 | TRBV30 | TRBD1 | TGTGCCTGGAGTGTGAAGGGGGCCTACTACGAGCAGTACTTC | CAWSVKGAYYEQYF
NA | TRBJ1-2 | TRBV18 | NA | TGTGCCAGCTCGCCCGGGACAACCTATGGCTACACCTTC | CASSPGTTYGYTF
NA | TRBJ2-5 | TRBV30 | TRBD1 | TGTGCCTGGAGTGCGGGGGACAGGGTGTGGGAGACCCAGTACTTC | CAWSAGDRVWETQYF
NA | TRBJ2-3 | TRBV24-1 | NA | TGTGCCACCAGCAAAGGTCGGGGGGCCTACACAGATACGCAGTATTTT | CATSKGRGAYTDTQYF
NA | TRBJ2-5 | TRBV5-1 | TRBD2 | TGCGCCAGCAGCTTCGAGAGCGGGGCACAGTACTTC | CASSFESGAQYF
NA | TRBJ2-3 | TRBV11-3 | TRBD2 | TGTGCCAGCAGCTCCGTTATAGCGGGAGTCACAGATACGCAGTATTTT | CASSSVIAGVTDTQYF
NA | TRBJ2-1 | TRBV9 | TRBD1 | TGTGCCAGCAGCGTAGGGGGGACAGGGGGAGATGAGCAGTTCTTC | CASSVGGTGGDEQFF
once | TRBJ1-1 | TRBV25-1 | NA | TGTGCCAGCAGTGAATATGGGGGAAGGAGTGAAGCTTTCTTT | CASSEYGGRSEAFF
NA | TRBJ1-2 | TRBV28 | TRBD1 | TGTGCCAGCAGTACGGGACAGGGTACGTCGGGCTACACCTTC | CASSTGQGTSGYTF
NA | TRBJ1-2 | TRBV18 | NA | TGTGCCAGCTCACTACAGGGTTATGGCTACACCTTC | CASSLQGYGYTF
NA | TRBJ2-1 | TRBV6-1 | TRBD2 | TGTGCCAGCAGTGAATTGGGGACTAGCGCATTTAGCTCCTACAATGAGCAGTTCTTC | CASSELGTSAFSSYNEQFF
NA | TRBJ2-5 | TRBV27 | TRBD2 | TGTGCCAGCAGTACACCTAGCGGGGGGCGGGAGACCCAGTACTTC | CASSTPSGGRETQYF
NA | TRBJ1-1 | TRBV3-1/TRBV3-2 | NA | TGTGCCAGCAGCCAAGATTGGGGACGTGGGGCTTTCTTT | CASSQDWGRGAFF
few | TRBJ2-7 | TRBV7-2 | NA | TGTGCCAGCAGCTTAGCTTCCAGGGAGGACGAGCAGTACTTC | CASSLASREDEQYF
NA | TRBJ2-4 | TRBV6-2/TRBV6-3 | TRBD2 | TGTGCCAGCAGCCCCGATGTGAGGGTAGCGGGAGGGAAGGAGAACATTCAGTACTTC | CASSPDVRVAGGKENIQYF
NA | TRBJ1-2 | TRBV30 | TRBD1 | TGTGCCTGGAGATGGACAGGAGGACCTAACTATGGCTACACCTTC | CAWRWTGGPNYGYTF